One and the same sample provided the 9 T cell receptor beta chains below, sequenced in a study of cytotoxic CD8 clonotypes in ibrutinib-treated CLL. Profiling relied on immunoSEQ multiplex PCR, and the TCRdb table lists in-frame clones only, not all of them. The repertoire has roughly 250,000 clones, 70% of them found once; the top ten carry 15% to 17%. The sample here was PBMCs, taken after 24 months of ibrutinib treatment. Receptor source: a human donor with chronic lymphocytic leukemia.

Comment on this clone: At one end, the junction sequence differs from germline, possibly due to a read error. The chain has TRBV18 and TRBJ2-7; possibly TRBD2 for D (6 bases). The germline gives CDR1 KGHSH, CDR2 LQKENI. This CDR3 has 14 amino acids. The DNA of the CDR3 is TGTGCCAGCTCACCAGGCCCTCGGGAGTACGGGCAGTACTTC. Protein sequence: CASSPGPREYGQYF.

The chain has TRBV2 and TRBJ1-5, with 9 bases aligning to TRBD1. Looked up from germline, CDR1 is SNHLY and CDR2 is FYNNEI. CDR3 length: 19 amino acids. V lost 3 bases to trimming and J lost 3 bases; unmatched junction nucleotides: 15. The CDR3 nucleotides are TGTGCCAGCAGTGATCCCCGGGACAGGGAAGAAGGGTACAATCAGCCCCAGCATTTT. This encodes CASSDPRDREEGYNQPQHF.

The chain joins TRBV2 to TRBJ1-1; no clear D gene. There are 15 residues in the CDR3. Between the trimmed V and J ends, which lost 8 bases and 0 bases, there was a span of 16 bases. The V gene's germline CDR1 is SNHLY and CDR2 FYNNEI. The CDR3 coding sequence is TGTGCCAGCCAAGTCGGCGGGTTCATGAACACTGAAGCTTTCTTT. Its translation: CASQVGGFMNTEAFF.

J is TRBJ1-2 and V is TRBV6-6; no reliable D call. The CDR3 sequence is 13 residues long. Germline values: CDR1 MNHNY, CDR2 SVGAGI (reference sequence). V shed 5 bases and J shed 2 bases, with 9 bases lying between them. The CDR3 is CASSQDGNYGYTF. CDR3 coding DNA: TGTGCCAGCAGTCAGGACGGAAACTATGGCTACACCTTC.

The V and J genes are TRBV2 and TRBJ2-1, with 7 bases fitting TRBD2. Per the germline V gene, CDR1 is SNHLY and CDR2 is FYNNEI. V was clipped by 6 bases and J by 4 bases; unmatched bases: 15. The CDR3 totals 17 residues. The CDR3 protein is CASSDILAAGEYNEQFF. The CDR3 DNA reads as TGTGCCAGCAGCGACATCCTCGCTGCGGGAGAATACAATGAGCAGTTCTTC.

The rearrangement links TRBV28 to TRBJ1-2; D is undetermined. CDR1 and CDR2 (germline): MDHEN, SYDVKM. The CDR3 length is 13 residues. V was trimmed by 2 bases and J by 2 bases, leaving 6 bases between them. This CDR3 is CASSLVVNYGYTF. In nucleotides, the CDR3 is TGTGCCAGCAGTTTAGTAGTGAACTATGGCTACACCTTC.

This chain links TRBV7-2 with TRBJ2-2; 7 bases line up with TRBD2. The CDR3 is 17 residues long. Germline V gene lookup returns CDR1 SGHTA and CDR2 FQGNSA. With V trimmed by 4 bases and J by 4 bases, 12 bases remained unmatched. Here the CDR3 DNA reads TGTGCCAGCAGCTCCCCGACGGCGGGAGTTGTCACCGGGGAGCTGTTTTTT. Translating gives CASSSPTAGVVTGELFF.

The J gene is TRBJ2-7, the V gene TRBV11-2; no clear D. Trimming removed 5 bases from V and 6 bases from J, with 8 bases in between. Germline loops: CDR1 SGHAT, CDR2 FQNNGV. The CDR3 loop spans 11 amino acids. CDR3 protein: CASSARSEQYF. CDR3 DNA sequence: TGTGCCAGCAGCGCCCGAAGCGAGCAGTACTTC.

This chain joins TRBV7-9 and TRBJ1-3; D gene uncertain. The CDR3 consists of 13 residues. The V gene's germline CDR1 is SEHNR and CDR2 FQNEAQ (reference sequence). Trimming shortened V by 5 bases and J by 2 bases, and 7 bases separated the two germline ends. CDR3 in amino acids: CASSPQAGNTIYF. CDR3 DNA sequence: TGTGCCAGCAGCCCCCAAGCTGGAAACACCATATATTTT.